This is a list of T cell receptor beta chains from one sample in a study of blood T cell repertoires in COVID-19. Generated by immunoSEQ multiplex PCR, the TCRdb table keeps only in-frame clones and is missing some. The table lists about 340,000 clones, 65% to 85% of them singletons. Sequenced: peripheral blood. These receptor sequences come from a man under 40 with active or convalescent COVID-19. The CDR3 runs from the conserved cysteine through the conserved F or W. D genes are given only for firm matches. Not all rows give a size; the values are once, few, many and, for expanded clones, a class.

CATSALGTSGRADTQYF TGTGCCACCAGTGCCCTAGGGACTAGCGGGAGGGCAGATACGCAGTATTTT NA TRBV24-1 TRBD2 TRBJ2-3
CASSNQGGRNGYTF TGTGCCAGCAGCAACCAGGGGGGTAGGAATGGCTACACCTTC NA TRBV6-5 TRBD1 TRBJ1-2
CATSRDQHGFNEKLFF TGTGCCACCAGCAGAGATCAACACGGGTTTAATGAAAAACTGTTTTTT NA TRBV15 NA TRBJ1-4
CASSSAGWAYEQYF TGTGCCAGCAGCTCAGCGGGATGGGCCTACGAGCAGTACTTC NA TRBV9 TRBD2 TRBJ2-7
CASGPGQPNQPQHF TGTGCTAGTGGTCCCGGACAGCCCAATCAGCCCCAGCATTTT NA TRBV12-5 NA TRBJ1-5
CASSPNRGFYNEQFF TGCGCCAGCAGCCCCAACAGGGGCTTCTACAATGAGCAGTTCTTC NA TRBV5-1 TRBD1 TRBJ2-1
CASSPDSIGETQYF TGTGCCAGCAGCCCGGACTCCATTGGGGAGACCCAGTACTTC NA TRBV27 NA TRBJ2-5
CASSLRGSQETQYF TGTGCCAGCAGCTTACGTGGCAGCCAAGAGACCCAGTACTTC few TRBV11-3 NA TRBJ2-5
CASSSPGSQETQYF TGTGCCAGCAGTTCCCCCGGGTCCCAAGAGACCCAGTACTTC NA TRBV28 NA TRBJ2-5
CASSLLVGPGKWNTQYF TGTGCCAGCAGCCTCCTGGTGGGCCCGGGGAAGTGGAATACGCAGTATTTT NA TRBV14 NA TRBJ2-3
CAWSTGSTPLHF TGTGCCTGGAGTACAGGTTCTACACCCCTCCACTTT NA TRBV30 NA TRBJ1-6
CASSPGLSVPLHF TGTGCCAGCAGCCCTGGCCTCTCCGTTCCCCTCCACTTT once TRBV11-2 NA TRBJ1-6
CASTLGLAGTDTQYF TGTGCCAGTACTCTGGGGCTAGCGGGCACAGATACGCAGTATTTT NA TRBV19 TRBD2 TRBJ2-3
CASSPPLRGLYTEAFF TGTGCCAGCTCACCACCGTTAAGGGGGCTGTACACTGAAGCTTTCTTT NA TRBV18 TRBD1 TRBJ1-1
CASSIAAGTVRDEQFF TGTGCCAGTAGTATAGCGGCGGGGACGGTTCGCGATGAGCAGTTCTTC NA TRBV19 NA TRBJ2-1
CASSQDRGPYEQYF TGCGCCAGCAGCCAGGACAGGGGGCCCTACGAGCAGTACTTC NA TRBV4-1 TRBD1 TRBJ2-7
CAWTGAFTDTQYF TGTGCCTGGACAGGGGCGTTTACAGATACGCAGTATTTT few TRBV30 NA TRBJ2-3